The rows below give T cell receptor beta chains drawn from one sample of a study of cytomegalovirus exposure and HLA in healthy donors. Clones were sequenced by immunoSEQ multiplex PCR, and TCRdb holds only the in-frame ones, with some missing. The table lists over 130,000 clones, about four fifths of them singletons. Sequencing input: PBMCs. The receptors were gathered from a human donor in good health. CDR3s include the opening cysteine and the closing phenylalanine or tryptophan. The order of the fields is CDR3 length, clone size, V gene, D gene, J gene, CDR3 protein, CDR3 DNA. A D gene is named only where the DNA matches it firmly. Size is omitted from some rows. Given values are once, few, many or a class for expanded clones.

cdr3_length: 15; clone_size: .; v_call: TRBV19; d_call: .; j_call: TRBJ2-5; cdr3_aa: CASSIRSPRGETQYF; cdr3_nt: TGTGCCAGTAGTATTCGGTCTCCAAGGGGAGAGACCCAGTACTTC
cdr3_length: 16; clone_size: .; v_call: TRBV27; d_call: TRBD2; j_call: TRBJ2-1; cdr3_aa: CASTKLAGASYNEQFF; cdr3_nt: TGTGCCAGCACCAAACTAGCGGGAGCTTCCTACAATGAGCAGTTCTTC
cdr3_length: 14; clone_size: .; v_call: TRBV9; d_call: TRBD2; j_call: TRBJ2-1; cdr3_aa: CASTRTSRGNEQFF; cdr3_nt: TGTGCCAGCACCCGGACTAGCCGAGGGAATGAGCAGTTCTTC
cdr3_length: 15; clone_size: few; v_call: TRBV4-3; d_call: .; j_call: TRBJ2-3; cdr3_aa: CASSQYHGSTDTQYF; cdr3_nt: TGCGCCAGCAGCCAATACCACGGTTCCACAGATACGCAGTATTTT
cdr3_length: 17; clone_size: .; v_call: TRBV27; d_call: TRBD1; j_call: TRBJ2-1; cdr3_aa: CASRPPYFAGQGHEQFF; cdr3_nt: TGTGCCAGCAGACCTCCCTATTTTGCGGGACAGGGTCATGAGCAGTTCTTC
cdr3_length: 13; clone_size: .; v_call: TRBV5-1; d_call: .; j_call: TRBJ2-5; cdr3_aa: CASSLSGEETQYF; cdr3_nt: TGCGCCAGCAGCTTATCGGGAGAAGAGACCCAGTACTTC
cdr3_length: 17; clone_size: few; v_call: TRBV18; d_call: .; j_call: TRBJ2-7; cdr3_aa: CASSPPYKTKIRYEQYF; cdr3_nt: TGTGCCAGCTCACCACCGTATAAGACAAAAATCAGGTACGAGCAGTACTTC
cdr3_length: 16; clone_size: .; v_call: TRBV7-3; d_call: TRBD2; j_call: TRBJ2-3; cdr3_aa: CASSPGLAGYTDTQYF; cdr3_nt: TGTGCCAGCAGCCCCGGGCTAGCGGGTTACACAGATACGCAGTATTTT
cdr3_length: 18; clone_size: .; v_call: TRBV28; d_call: TRBD2; j_call: TRBJ2-7; cdr3_aa: CASSRVTSGRGTSYEQYF; cdr3_nt: TGTGCCAGCAGTCGAGTGACTAGCGGGAGAGGGACCTCCTACGAGCAGTACTTC
cdr3_length: 12; clone_size: few; v_call: TRBV7-9; d_call: .; j_call: TRBJ2-3; cdr3_aa: CASSFITDTQYF; cdr3_nt: TGTGCCAGCAGCTTCATCACAGATACGCAGTATTTT
cdr3_length: 13; clone_size: .; v_call: TRBV9; d_call: .; j_call: TRBJ2-3; cdr3_aa: CASSVDLGSDKYF; cdr3_nt: TGTGCCAGCAGCGTAGACCTCGGGTCAGATAAGTATTTT
cdr3_length: 15; clone_size: .; v_call: TRBV21-1; d_call: .; j_call: TRBJ2-7; cdr3_aa: CASSKGFGGTYEQYF; cdr3_nt: TGTGCCAGCAGCAAAGGATTCGGCGGAACCTACGAGCAGTACTTC
cdr3_length: 15; clone_size: .; v_call: TRBV7-2; d_call: .; j_call: TRBJ2-7; cdr3_aa: CASRYRPDSYYEQYF; cdr3_nt: TGTGCCAGCAGATATAGACCGGACAGCTACTACGAGCAGTACTTC
cdr3_length: 12; clone_size: once; v_call: TRBV19; d_call: TRBD2; j_call: TRBJ2-1; cdr3_aa: CASAGLADEQFF; cdr3_nt: TGTGCCAGCGCGGGACTAGCCGATGAGCAGTTCTTC
cdr3_length: 14; clone_size: .; v_call: TRBV6-5; d_call: .; j_call: TRBJ1-1; cdr3_aa: CASSYSRGMTEAFF; cdr3_nt: TGTGCCAGCAGTTACTCCAGGGGAATGACTGAAGCTTTCTTT
cdr3_length: 15; clone_size: few; v_call: TRBV5-1; d_call: .; j_call: TRBJ2-7; cdr3_aa: CASSLSGGLSYEQYF; cdr3_nt: TGCGCCAGCAGCTTGTCCGGGGGGCTCTCCTACGAGCAGTACTTC
cdr3_length: 12; clone_size: .; v_call: TRBV12-5; d_call: .; j_call: TRBJ2-7; cdr3_aa: CASGLVPYEQYF; cdr3_nt: TGTGCTAGTGGTTTGGTCCCGTACGAGCAGTACTTC
cdr3_length: 18; clone_size: .; v_call: TRBV9; d_call: TRBD2; j_call: TRBJ2-5; cdr3_aa: CASSVGPLAGGVQETQYF; cdr3_nt: TGTGCCAGCAGCGTAGGTCCCCTAGCGGGAGGAGTACAAGAGACCCAGTACTTC
cdr3_length: 15; clone_size: .; v_call: TRBV6-5; d_call: .; j_call: TRBJ1-5; cdr3_aa: CASSSTGLWNQPQHF; cdr3_nt: TGTGCCAGCAGTTCCACAGGGTTATGGAATCAGCCCCAGCATTTT
cdr3_length: 14; clone_size: .; v_call: TRBV7-2; d_call: TRBD1; j_call: TRBJ1-5; cdr3_aa: CASSPGGSNQPQHF; cdr3_nt: TGTGCCAGCAGCCCAGGGGGTAGCAATCAGCCCCAGCATTTT
cdr3_length: 16; clone_size: .; v_call: TRBV5-6; d_call: TRBD1; j_call: TRBJ1-6; cdr3_aa: CASSSLDRERGSPLHF; cdr3_nt: TGTGCCAGCAGCTCCCTGGACAGGGAAAGGGGTTCACCCCTCCACTTT
cdr3_length: 16; clone_size: .; v_call: TRBV5-1; d_call: TRBD2; j_call: TRBJ2-3; cdr3_aa: CASSVERGGRPNTQYF; cdr3_nt: TGCGCCAGCAGCGTAGAGCGGGGGGGGCGTCCAAATACGCAGTATTTT
cdr3_length: 12; clone_size: .; v_call: TRBV19; d_call: TRBD2; j_call: TRBJ2-1; cdr3_aa: CASSPLAGGEFF; cdr3_nt: TGTGCCAGTAGCCCACTAGCGGGAGGGGAGTTCTTC
cdr3_length: 15; clone_size: .; v_call: TRBV2; d_call: TRBD1; j_call: TRBJ2-2; cdr3_aa: CASSRDRLNTGELFF; cdr3_nt: TGTGCCAGCAGTCGGGACAGGCTGAACACCGGGGAGCTGTTTTTT
cdr3_length: 13; clone_size: .; v_call: TRBV11-2; d_call: TRBD2; j_call: TRBJ2-1; cdr3_aa: CASSLAGGNEQFF; cdr3_nt: TGTGCCAGCAGCTTAGCCGGGGGGAATGAGCAGTTCTTC
cdr3_length: 13; clone_size: once; v_call: TRBV4-3; d_call: .; j_call: TRBJ1-2; cdr3_aa: CASSQDRIRGYTF; cdr3_nt: TGCGCCAGCAGCCAAGACAGGATACGGGGCTACACCTTC
cdr3_length: 13; clone_size: .; v_call: TRBV27; d_call: TRBD1; j_call: TRBJ1-5; cdr3_aa: CASSLDRDQPQHF; cdr3_nt: TGTGCCAGCAGTTTAGACAGGGATCAGCCCCAGCATTTT